These T cell receptor beta chains were read from a single sample in a study of blood T cells in healthy people across ages. TCRdb re-called the 5' RACE reads through MiXCR, storing one row per CDR3 protein. The sample comprises approximately 1.5 million distinct CDR3 sequences, approximately 32% of which are singletons, and approximately 10% rests with the top ten. The source material was blood. All receptors come from a woman aged 25 to 39 in good health. Each CDR3 is given with its conserved first and last residue. A D gene is named only where the DNA matches it firmly. Size values are once, few and many counts, or a class for expanded clones, and some rows have none.

v_gene: TRBV12-3/TRBV12-4; d_gene: TRBD1; abundance: .; len: 15; j_gene: TRBJ1-5; CDR3aa: CASSLPGGEGQPQHF; CDR3nt: TGTGCCAGCAGCCTCCCAGGGGGGGAGGGTCAGCCCCAGCATTTT
v_gene: TRBV12-3/TRBV12-4; d_gene: TRBD1; abundance: few; len: 15; j_gene: TRBJ2-7; CDR3aa: CASCRGDRARYEQYF; CDR3nt: TGTGCCAGCTGCCGAGGGGACAGGGCTCGATACGAGCAGTACTTC
v_gene: TRBV27; d_gene: .; abundance: few; len: 13; j_gene: TRBJ2-7; CDR3aa: CASSYGVGYEQYF; CDR3nt: TGTGCCAGCAGTTACGGAGTGGGCTACGAGCAGTACTTC
v_gene: TRBV6-6; d_gene: .; abundance: few; len: 13; j_gene: TRBJ2-1; CDR3aa: CASKLDLYNEQFF; CDR3nt: TGTGCCAGCAAATTGGACCTCTACAATGAGCAGTTCTTC
v_gene: TRBV20-1; d_gene: TRBD2; abundance: few; len: 15; j_gene: TRBJ2-7; CDR3aa: CSANLRLAGGYEQYF; CDR3nt: TGCAGTGCTAACCTAAGACTAGCGGGTGGCTACGAGCAGTACTTC
v_gene: TRBV6-6; d_gene: .; abundance: .; len: 16; j_gene: TRBJ2-1; CDR3aa: CASSREPRVGYNEQFF; CDR3nt: TGTGCCAGCAGTCGAGAACCCAGGGTGGGCTACAATGAGCAGTTCTTC
v_gene: TRBV7-9; d_gene: .; abundance: few; len: 15; j_gene: TRBJ1-5; CDR3aa: CASSPDGTPSKAQHF; CDR3nt: TGTGCCAGCAGCCCCGACGGGACACCTTCAAAAGCCCAGCATTTT
v_gene: TRBV14; d_gene: TRBD2; abundance: once; len: 17; j_gene: TRBJ2-1; CDR3aa: CASSNPPSGWGCNEQFF; CDR3nt: TGTGCCAGCAGCAATCCTCCTAGCGGGTGGGGATGCAATGAGCAGTTCTTC
v_gene: TRBV10-3; d_gene: .; abundance: .; len: 16; j_gene: TRBJ1-5; CDR3aa: CAISEQQDPNNQPQHF; CDR3nt: TGTGCCATCAGTGAACAGCAGGATCCGAACAATCAGCCCCAGCATTTT
v_gene: TRBV28; d_gene: .; abundance: few; len: 12; j_gene: TRBJ2-7; CDR3aa: CASRAGEREQYF; CDR3nt: TGTGCCAGCAGGGCAGGGGAGCGGGAGCAGTACTTC
v_gene: TRBV20-1; d_gene: .; abundance: .; len: 15; j_gene: TRBJ1-5; CDR3aa: CSARDGGVAHQPQHF; CDR3nt: TGCAGTGCTAGAGATGGGGGGGTAGCTCATCAGCCCCAGCATTTT
v_gene: TRBV14; d_gene: .; abundance: few; len: 16; j_gene: TRBJ2-1; CDR3aa: CASSQDRGTIYNEQFF; CDR3nt: TGTGCCAGCAGCCAAGATAGGGGGACCATATACAATGAGCAGTTCTTC
v_gene: TRBV6-6; d_gene: .; abundance: .; len: 15; j_gene: TRBJ2-1; CDR3aa: CASSTRGSRRDEQFF; CDR3nt: TGTGCCAGCAGTACGAGGGGGTCCCGGAGGGATGAGCAGTTCTTC
v_gene: TRBV12-3/TRBV12-4; d_gene: TRBD1; abundance: few; len: 17; j_gene: TRBJ2-1; CDR3aa: CASSLALGTGVYNEQFF; CDR3nt: TGTGCCAGCAGTTTAGCGCTCGGGACAGGCGTATACAATGAGCAGTTCTTC
v_gene: TRBV6-2/TRBV6-3; d_gene: .; abundance: .; len: 14; j_gene: TRBJ2-3; CDR3aa: CASSGLASTDTQYF; CDR3nt: TGTGCCAGCAGTGGGCTAGCGAGCACAGATACGCAGTATTTT
v_gene: TRBV9; d_gene: TRBD2; abundance: .; len: 16; j_gene: TRBJ2-1; CDR3aa: CASSAPREEAENEQFF; CDR3nt: TGTGCCAGCAGCGCCCCCCGGGAGGAGGCCGAGAATGAGCAGTTCTTC
v_gene: TRBV4-1; d_gene: TRBD2; abundance: .; len: 16; j_gene: TRBJ2-1; CDR3aa: CASSQDDPGGRNEQFF; CDR3nt: TGCGCCAGCAGCCAAGATGATCCGGGGGGGCGAAATGAGCAGTTCTTC
v_gene: TRBV25-1; d_gene: TRBD1; abundance: once; len: 15; j_gene: TRBJ1-1; CDR3aa: CASSGPSRGGSVAFF; CDR3nt: TGTGCCAGCAGTGGTCCCTCCCGAGGGGGCAGCGTAGCTTTCTTT
v_gene: TRBV5-1; d_gene: .; abundance: .; len: 14; j_gene: TRBJ1-1; CDR3aa: CASSLAGSGTEAFF; CDR3nt: TGCGCCAGCAGCTTGGCAGGGTCGGGGACTGAAGCTTTCTTT
v_gene: TRBV9; d_gene: TRBD2; abundance: few; len: 15; j_gene: TRBJ2-7; CDR3aa: CASSPTSSGGAEQYF; CDR3nt: TGTGCCAGCAGCCCCACCTCTAGCGGGGGGGCCGAGCAGTACTTC
v_gene: TRBV7-3; d_gene: TRBD2; abundance: .; len: 15; j_gene: TRBJ2-5; CDR3aa: CASSDWRGGQETQYF; CDR3nt: TGTGCCAGCAGCGACTGGCGGGGGGGACAAGAGACCCAGTACTTC
v_gene: TRBV6-5; d_gene: TRBD1; abundance: once; len: 17; j_gene: TRBJ1-2; CDR3aa: CASSYLPGQGPNYGYTF; CDR3nt: TGTGCCAGCAGTTACCTCCCGGGACAGGGGCCTAACTATGGCTACACCTTC
v_gene: TRBV7-2; d_gene: TRBD2; abundance: many; len: 16; j_gene: TRBJ2-3; CDR3aa: CASSPGTSGRTDTQYF; CDR3nt: TGTGCCAGCAGCCCCGGGACTAGCGGTCGCACAGATACGCAGTATTTT
v_gene: TRBV4-2; d_gene: TRBD1; abundance: few; len: 15; j_gene: TRBJ1-1; CDR3aa: CASSQDQGQITEAFF; CDR3nt: TGTGCCAGCAGCCAAGATCAGGGACAGATAACTGAAGCTTTCTTT
v_gene: TRBV6-1; d_gene: .; abundance: few; len: 16; j_gene: TRBJ2-3; CDR3aa: CASTTQRWGITDTQYF; CDR3nt: TGTGCCAGCACTACACAGAGGTGGGGAATCACAGATACGCAGTATTTT
v_gene: TRBV13; d_gene: .; abundance: few; len: 16; j_gene: TRBJ2-6; CDR3aa: CASSTPREAGANVLTF; CDR3nt: TGTGCCAGCAGCACCCCTCGCGAGGCTGGGGCCAACGTCCTGACTTTC
v_gene: TRBV20-1; d_gene: .; abundance: few; len: 11; j_gene: TRBJ2-1; CDR3aa: CSAQAGGSKFF; CDR3nt: TGCAGTGCACAAGCGGGTGGCTCCAAGTTCTTC
v_gene: TRBV6-2/TRBV6-3; d_gene: TRBD1; abundance: .; len: 14; j_gene: TRBJ1-2; CDR3aa: CAGSRDRIFYGYTF; CDR3nt: TGTGCCGGCAGCCGGGACAGGATCTTCTATGGCTACACCTTC
v_gene: TRBV4-1; d_gene: TRBD2; abundance: many; len: 15; j_gene: TRBJ2-7; CDR3aa: CASSQVAGNYYEQYF; CDR3nt: TGCGCCAGCAGCCAAGTAGCGGGGAACTACTACGAGCAGTACTTC
v_gene: TRBV4-2; d_gene: TRBD2; abundance: .; len: 17; j_gene: TRBJ2-7; CDR3aa: CASSQEAQREGVYEQYF; CDR3nt: TGTGCCAGCAGCCAAGAGGCCCAGCGGGAGGGGGTCTACGAGCAGTACTTC
v_gene: TRBV7-2; d_gene: TRBD2; abundance: many; len: 15; j_gene: TRBJ2-5; CDR3aa: CASQGLAGSGETQYF; CDR3nt: TGTGCCAGCCAGGGACTAGCGGGAAGCGGGGAGACCCAGTACTTC